This entry lists 18 T cell receptor beta chains sequenced from one sample in a study of early T cells in non-severe SARS-CoV-2 infection. MiXCR, applied by TCRdb to the 5' RACE reads, yields one record per CDR3 protein. The sample has 45,000 to 55,000 distinct CDR3 sequences; about 6% are singletons. The input for sequencing was whole blood, taken at baseline. Source of these receptors: an adult who was a healthcare worker with PCR-confirmed SARS-CoV-2 infection or an uninfected control (not recorded which).

Comment on this clonotype: A much larger clone lies one base from this, so it may be a read error. This chain connects TRBV5-4 to TRBJ1-4; D call uncertain. Deletions cut 4 bases from V and 7 bases from J, with 20 bases between. This CDR3 has 16 residues. Germline assignment: CDR1 SGHNT and CDR2 YYREEE (reference sequence). The DNA for the CDR3 is TGTGCCAGCAGCCCGTATCCTGCGGCGTCCGGTGAAAAACTGTTTTTT. Its translation: CASSPYPAASGEKLFF.

This clonotype was counted a few times. V usage is TRBV11-2 and J usage is TRBJ2-2, with D unclear. Per germline, CDR1 SGHAT and CDR2 FQNNGV. The CDR3 has 16 residues. Between the trimmed V and J ends, which lost 5 bases and 1 base, there was a span of 14 bases. The CDR3, as DNA: TGTGCCAGCAGCCCCAGACTGAAACTGAACACCGGGGAGCTGTTTTTT. The encoded protein is CASSPRLKLNTGELFF.

The table lists this clonotype with a few counts. The gene calls are TRBV7-9 and TRBJ2-5, with 7 nucleotides matching TRBD1. Germline V lookup: CDR1 SEHNR, CDR2 FQNEAQ (reference sequence). J was trimmed by 2 bases and V by 3 bases; bases with no gene match: 6. The CDR3 contains 15 residues. The CDR3 is CASSFWDSDQETQYF. The DNA for the CDR3 is TGTGCCAGCAGCTTTTGGGACAGCGATCAAGAGACCCAGTACTTC.

The chain links TRBV4-2 to TRBJ1-1; D gene uncertain. Trimming removed 4 bases at V and 6 bases at J, with 21 bases between. The CDR3 loop spans 16 amino acids. From germline, CDR1 is LGHNA and CDR2 YNFKEQ. The CDR3 sequence is CASSRTFTGIVAEAFF. For the CDR3, the DNA is TGTGCCAGCAGCCGGACGTTTACCGGGATCGTGGCTGAAGCTTTCTTT.

In this sample, this clonotype turned up many times. The chain couples TRBV20-1 to TRBJ2-7, with 8 nucleotides matching TRBD2. Germline assignment: CDR1 DFQATT and CDR2 SNEGSKA (reference sequence). The CDR3 runs to 14 residues. V dropped 3 bases and J dropped 2; count of bases not matched to a gene: 6. In DNA, the CDR3 is TGCAGTGCTAGTCGGGAGGGAATCGCCTACGAGCAGTACTTC. Protein: CSASREGIAYEQYF.

V usage is TRBV5-1 and J usage is TRBJ2-7, with 11 positions matching TRBD1. The J segment lost 6 bases and the V segment lost 4 bases, leaving 6 bases of the junction unmatched. The length of the CDR3 is 14 residues. Germline CDR1 and CDR2: SGHRS and YFSETQ. CDR3 protein: CASSPGQGAPEQYF. The CDR3 DNA follows: TGCGCCAGCAGCCCCGGACAGGGGGCCCCCGAGCAGTACTTC.

V and J are TRBV6-1 and TRBJ1-1; 7 bases match TRBD1. The CDR3 length is 14 residues. The J segment lost 4 bases and the V segment lost 3 bases, leaving 5 bases of the junction unmatched. CDR1 is MNHNS and CDR2 is SASEGT in the germline V gene. The CDR3 coding sequence is TGTGCCAGCAGTGATTTAGGGGGCGGCACTGAAGCTTTCTTT. Protein: CASSDLGGGTEAFF.

The sample holds a few counts of this clonotype. The rearrangement links TRBV12-5 to TRBJ2-4, with D possibly being TRBD1 (6 bases). V lost 0 bases and J lost 3, with 6 bases in between. CDR3 length: 14 residues. From germline, CDR1 is LGHNT and CDR2 FRNRAP. CDR3 sequence: CASGLVGGKNIQYF. CDR3 coding DNA: TGTGCTAGTGGTTTGGTAGGGGGCAAAAACATTCAGTACTTC.

V gene TRBV11-2 combines with J gene TRBJ1-3; D unclear. This CDR3 region has 15 residues. Germline CDR1 SGHAT, CDR2 FQNNGV. V lost 4 bases and J lost 0, with 10 bases in between. The CDR3 reads CASSSPRISGNTIYF. CDR3 coding DNA: TGTGCCAGCAGCTCTCCCAGGATCTCTGGAAACACCATATATTTT.

This rearrangement joins TRBV7-9 to TRBJ1-1; tentative D call: TRBD1 (6 bases). The germline V and J ends were trimmed by 1 base and 3 bases, with 12 bases remaining between them. Germline loops: CDR1 SEHNR, CDR2 FQNEAQ (reference sequence). The CDR3 length is 15 residues. The CDR3 here is CASSLVTGFYTEAFF. The CDR3 nucleotides read TGTGCCAGCAGCTTAGTGACAGGATTCTACACTGAAGCTTTCTTT.

This clonotype was seen ten or more times. The chain is built from TRBV5-1 and TRBJ2-7; D gene ambiguous. Per germline, CDR1 SGHRS and CDR2 YFSETQ. The V gene lost 0 bases and the J gene lost 5 bases, with 12 bases spanning the gap. This CDR3 has 14 residues. The CDR3 spells CASSLGLAWDEQYF. In DNA form, the CDR3 reads TGCGCCAGCAGCTTGGGGCTGGCTTGGGACGAGCAGTACTTC.

In this sample, this clonotype turned up many times. The chain links TRBV7-2 to TRBJ2-3; D is uncertain. Germline CDR1 SGHTA, CDR2 FQGNSA. V shed 3 bases and J shed 2 bases, with 9 bases lying between them. This CDR3 is 14 amino acids long. For the CDR3, the DNA is TGTGCCAGCAGCTTGGTTGTCCTCACAGATACGCAGTATTTT. Encoded protein: CASSLVVLTDTQYF.

This clonotype was detected only a few times. The chain combines TRBV7-6 with TRBJ1-1; possibly TRBD1 for D (5 bases). Germline V gives CDR1 SGHVS, CDR2 FNYEAQ. V was clipped by 5 bases and J by 10 bases, with 14 bases between them. The CDR3 loop spans 12 amino acids. The CDR3, as DNA: TGTGCCAGCAGCCCCGTCGGGGGGAGAGCTTTCTTT. This translates into CASSPVGGRAFF.

This clonotype has a handful of counts. This chain uses TRBV6-2 or TRBV6-3 with TRBJ1-2; TRBD1 aligns across 9 bases. Germline CDR1 MNHEY, CDR2 SVGEGT. The length of the CDR3 is 15 residues. Trimming at V came to 8 bases and at J to 0 bases, leaving 7 bases not matched to a gene. The CDR3 sequence is CASRTGGEANYGYTF. For the CDR3, the DNA is TGTGCCAGCCGTACAGGGGGCGAGGCTAACTATGGCTACACCTTC.

The table lists this clonotype with a few counts. The rearrangement uses TRBV12-3 or TRBV12-4 and TRBJ1-2, with a weak D call TRBD1 (5 bases). The CDR3 covers 19 residues. The germline V and J ends were trimmed by 3 bases and 2 bases, with 25 bases remaining between them. CDR3 nucleotide sequence: TGTGCCAGCAGTTTCATTCTAAGTCAAGGCCGGGGCCCAAACTATGGCTACACCTTC. This gives the protein CASSFILSQGRGPNYGYTF.

Many counts were recorded for this clonotype. The V gene is TRBV4-3, the J gene TRBJ1-6; 9 nucleotides line up with TRBD1. From germline, CDR1 is LGHNA and CDR2 YSLEER. The CDR3 spans 17 residues. The V segment lost 0 bases and the J segment 7 bases; nucleotides outside the gene matches: 7. This CDR3 reads CASSQEADRGINSPLHF. Here the CDR3 DNA reads TGCGCCAGCAGCCAAGAAGCGGACAGGGGAATCAATTCACCCCTCCACTTT.

The gene calls are TRBV3-1 and TRBJ2-1; no firm D call. With 0 bases removed from V and 5 bases from J, the gap between germline ends came to 11 bases. This CDR3 spans 15 amino acids. From germline, CDR1 is LGHDT and CDR2 YNNKEL (reference sequence). The CDR3 region is CASSQDSRADNEQFF. The CDR3 DNA is TGTGCCAGCAGCCAAGATTCAAGGGCAGACAATGAGCAGTTCTTC.

This clonotype came up many times. The genes are TRBV19 and TRBJ2-7, with a tentative D call TRBD1 (6 bases). Germline-derived CDR1 and CDR2 are LNHDA and SQIVND (reference sequence). V lost 3 bases and J 6 bases, leaving 15 bases between the germline ends. This CDR3 contains 14 residues. This chain's CDR3 is CASSITGQRAEQYF. The CDR3 bases are TGTGCCAGTAGTATCACCGGACAGAGAGCCGAGCAGTACTTC.